Listed below are T cell receptor beta chains from one sample, sequenced in a study of pediatric ulcerative colitis. TCRdb's copy holds only in-frame clones and misses some; the assay was immunoSEQ multiplex PCR. The data hold about 14,000 clones, with 80% to 90% observed a single time. The sequenced sample consisted of blood. The receptors here all came from a boy younger than 18 with moderate ulcerative colitis. Each CDR3 is given with its conserved first and last residue. D genes are given only for firm matches.

V gene	J gene	D gene	CDR3 length	CDR3 protein
TRBV4-1	TRBJ1-5	.	15	CASSQSFGAGQPQHF
TRBV6-1	TRBJ2-5	.	18	CASSEEGPSIDIQETQYF
TRBV5-4	TRBJ2-7	.	16	CASSYGHRVSAGEQYF
TRBV7-6	TRBJ2-1	.	16	CASSPRPGHANNEQFF
TRBV6-1	TRBJ2-1	TRBD2	17	CASSETRLAGSYNEQFF
TRBV5-1	TRBJ1-1	TRBD1	14	CASSLQGGNTEAFF
TRBV10-3	TRBJ2-1	.	16	CAISESIQRAGNEQFF
TRBV5-8	TRBJ1-2	.	14	CASSLAGRVYGYTF
TRBV2	TRBJ1-1	TRBD1	14	CASSRDRTDTEAFF
TRBV30	TRBJ2-1	.	10	CAGGYNEQFF
TRBV11-1	TRBJ2-1	TRBD1	17	CASSLRQGVSSYNEQFF
TRBV19	TRBJ1-2	TRBD1	13	CASRWDRGYGYTF
TRBV7-9	TRBJ1-1	.	13	CATTRDTGAEAFF
TRBV25-1	TRBJ2-3	.	14	CASSSSRGTDTQYF
TRBV6-5	TRBJ2-3	.	15	CASSYGFTGLDTQYF
TRBV28	TRBJ2-7	TRBD1	14	CASKNTGVDYEQYF
TRBV9	TRBJ1-2	.	14	CASSTRDSNYGYTF
TRBV11-3	TRBJ2-3	.	17	CASSLGGPRERTDTQYF
TRBV4-1	TRBJ1-5	TRBD1	19	CASSQEAIRTGGYHQPQHF
TRBV30	TRBJ1-5	.	18	CAWSSPALRGGSNQPQHF
TRBV5-6	TRBJ1-2	.	13	CASSPTDLYGYTF
TRBV6-4	TRBJ2-1	TRBD1	14	CASSEGTDYNEQFF
TRBV11-3	TRBJ2-2	TRBD1	18	CASSLDMADREHTGELFF
TRBV13	TRBJ1-3	.	15	CASSGGPISGNTIYF
TRBV12-5	TRBJ2-3	.	14	CASGLTREADTQYF
TRBV7-6	TRBJ2-1	TRBD2	16	CASSSLAGGPSSEQFF
TRBV6-6	TRBJ2-6	.	15	CASSYTVSGANVLTF
TRBV6-1	TRBJ2-7	.	15	CASSHGGTEMYEQYF
TRBV7-3	TRBJ1-1	.	13	CASSLTGGTEAFF
TRBV6-5	TRBJ2-5	.	14	CASSYGLQQETQYF
TRBV18	TRBJ1-4	.	14	CASSPQGANEKLFF